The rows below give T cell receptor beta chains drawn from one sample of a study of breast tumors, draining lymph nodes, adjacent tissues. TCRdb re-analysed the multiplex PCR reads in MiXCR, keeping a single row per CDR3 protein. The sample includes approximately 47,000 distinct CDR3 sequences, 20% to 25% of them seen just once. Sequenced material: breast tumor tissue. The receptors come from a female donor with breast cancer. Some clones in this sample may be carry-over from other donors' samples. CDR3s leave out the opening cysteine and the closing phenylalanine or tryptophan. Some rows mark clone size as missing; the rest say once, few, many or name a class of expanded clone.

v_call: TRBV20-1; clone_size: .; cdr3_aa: SVDGSTGVGSYEQY
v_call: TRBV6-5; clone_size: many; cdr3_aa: ASSYSSSYEQY
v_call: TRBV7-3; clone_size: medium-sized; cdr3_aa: ASSQDGGAYEQY
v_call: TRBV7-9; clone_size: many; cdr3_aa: ASSFKGGTPTNYGYT
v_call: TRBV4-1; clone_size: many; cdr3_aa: ASSRTAGTEENTIY
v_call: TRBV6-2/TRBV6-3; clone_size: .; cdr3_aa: ASIRDPWGTQY
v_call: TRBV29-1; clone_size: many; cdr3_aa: SAPRAGTYNEQF
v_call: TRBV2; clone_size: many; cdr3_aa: ASNGDSSYGYT
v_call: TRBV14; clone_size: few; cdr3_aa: ASSQDYGMQY
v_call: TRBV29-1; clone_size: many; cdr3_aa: SVLFYLSGRESTDTQY
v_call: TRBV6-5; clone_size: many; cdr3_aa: ASRKGQFNYGYT
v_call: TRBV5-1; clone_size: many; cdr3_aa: ASRQGQGSYGYT
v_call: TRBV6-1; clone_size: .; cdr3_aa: ASRTGQPYEQY
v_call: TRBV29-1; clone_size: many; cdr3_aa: SVESPGKTDTQY
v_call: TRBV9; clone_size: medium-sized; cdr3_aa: ASSLSLGSQPLH
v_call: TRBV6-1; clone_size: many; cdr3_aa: ASSEFTRGSTDTQY
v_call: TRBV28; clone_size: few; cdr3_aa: ASSPPPWTGGARAGANVLT
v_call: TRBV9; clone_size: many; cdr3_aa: ASSRGQGGKETQY
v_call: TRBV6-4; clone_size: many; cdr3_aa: ASTGTGHSGGQKETQY
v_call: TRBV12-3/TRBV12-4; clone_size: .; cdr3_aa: ASTFPGTAPSGYT